This record covers a single T cell receptor (beta chain). The data were obtained in a study of glioma-infiltrating T cells after dendritic cell vaccination. The CDR3 runs 14 residues. V lost 6 bases and J lost 3; bases outside the gene matches: 7. Germline lookup yields CDR1 MNHEY and CDR2 SVGAGI. Produced via immunoSEQ multiplex PCR; TCRdb's table is partial and in-frame only. The sample consists of roughly 100,000 clones, about 90% of them appearing once. Documented time point: after dendritic cell vaccination, including at tumor progression/relapse. Only patients with spare fresh-frozen tumor and over two years of follow-up were included.

The source material was blood, sampled after dendritic cell vaccination. This clonotype was sampled from a human donor with glioblastoma. This chain connects TRBV6-5 to TRBJ1-2, with 7 bases aligning to TRBD1. The CDR3 region is CASSRQGVDYGYTF. The CDR3 nucleotides are TGTGCCAGCAGCAGACAGGGAGTAGACTATGGCTACACCTTC.